The rows below give T cell receptor beta chains drawn from one sample of a study of CD8 T cells in ankylosing spondylitis. TCRdb passed the 5' RACE reads through MiXCR, listing each CDR3 protein once. Counted here are some 92,000 distinct CDR3 sequences, roughly 30% occurring once; the ten biggest clones make up around three fifths. The source material was blood, either unsorted or a sorted T cell fraction (not recorded which). The receptors shown here come from a male donor with ankylosing spondylitis or in good health (not recorded which). Both conserved end residues are part of each CDR3. A D gene is named only where the DNA matches it firmly. Not every row has a clone size; where given, it reads once, few, many or a size class.

v_gene	d_gene	abundance	j_gene	CDR3aa	CDR3nt
TRBV3-1	-	-	TRBJ2-7	CASSQPSRGNYEQYF	TGTGCCAGCAGCCAGCCTTCCCGGGGGAACTACGAGCAGTACTTC
TRBV28	-	-	TRBJ2-5	CASSSRGLLQETQYF	TGTGCCAGCAGCAGCCGCGGTCTTCTCCAAGAGACCCAGTACTTC
TRBV7-3	TRBD2	-	TRBJ2-7	CASSLIAGVGNEQYF	TGTGCCAGCAGCTTAATAGCGGGAGTTGGGAACGAGCAGTACTTC
TRBV5-1	TRBD1	-	TRBJ2-2	CASSPYRGSTGELFF	TGCGCCAGCAGCCCCTACAGGGGAAGCACCGGGGAGCTGTTTTTT
TRBV5-1	TRBD1	-	TRBJ1-4	CASSLMGQLTNEKLFF	TGCGCCAGCAGCTTGATGGGACAGCTAACTAATGAAAAACTGTTTTTT
TRBV3-1	TRBD1	-	TRBJ1-1	CASSPQGARTEAFF	TGTGCCAGCAGCCCTCAGGGGGCGAGGACTGAAGCTTTCTTT
TRBV11-3	-	-	TRBJ1-1	CASSFSTNTEAFF	TGTGCCAGCAGCTTTTCAACGAACACTGAAGCTTTCTTT
TRBV10-1	TRBD2	-	TRBJ2-3	CASSPQLAGDTQYF	TGCGCCAGCAGTCCTCAGCTAGCGGGGGATACGCAGTATTTT
TRBV7-2	-	-	TRBJ2-1	CASSFRAREQFF	TGTGCCAGCAGCTTCAGGGCCCGGGAGCAGTTCTTC
TRBV25-1	-	-	TRBJ2-3	CASSEFGGDAQYF	TGTGCCAGCAGTGAATTCGGGGGAGACGCGCAGTATTTT
TRBV5-6	-	few	TRBJ1-5	CASSFFSGNSNQPQHF	TGTGCCAGCAGCTTTTTTTCCGGGAATAGCAATCAGCCCCAGCATTTT
TRBV20-1	TRBD1	many	TRBJ2-4	CSAGGQGAAKNIQYF	TGCAGTGCTGGGGGGCAGGGGGCAGCCAAAAACATTCAGTACTTC
TRBV29-1	-	-	TRBJ2-1	CSAYILGNEQFF	TGCAGCGCCTATATTTTGGGCAATGAGCAGTTCTTC
TRBV5-1	-	-	TRBJ2-1	CASSLVLGNSNEQFF	TGCGCCAGCAGCTTGGTTCTAGGAAATAGTAATGAGCAGTTCTTC
TRBV5-6	-	-	TRBJ2-7	CASSSSPGYEQYF	TGTGCCAGCAGCTCTAGCCCAGGGTACGAGCAGTACTTC
TRBV10-1	TRBD1	-	TRBJ1-2	CASSESTGTGRGGYTF	TGCGCCAGCAGTGAGTCGACAGGGACAGGGAGAGGTGGCTACACCTTC
TRBV6-5	-	few	TRBJ1-5	CASSYSSRGQPQHF	TGTGCCAGCAGTTACTCGAGCCGAGGTCAGCCCCAGCATTTT
TRBV7-6	-	-	TRBJ2-1	CASSPSNGVYNEQFF	TGTGCCAGCAGCCCTTCTAATGGGGTGTACAATGAGCAGTTCTTC
TRBV7-2	-	-	TRBJ2-5	CASSLGGDGETQYF	TGTGCCAGCAGCTTAGGCGGGGACGGGGAGACCCAGTACTTC
TRBV20-1	-	-	TRBJ2-2	CSARDTGELFF	TGCAGTGCTCGAGACACCGGGGAGCTGTTTTTT
TRBV5-1	-	-	TRBJ1-2	CASSLLEGSYGYTF	TGCGCCAGCAGCTTGCTAGAAGGGTCTTATGGCTACACCTTC
TRBV7-9	-	-	TRBJ1-1	CASSTMGWGVNTEAFF	TGTGCCAGCAGCACCATGGGATGGGGGGTGAACACTGAAGCTTTCTTT